The 12 T cell receptor beta chains listed next were all sequenced from one sample in a study of T cells in women clearing cervical HPV infection. Assay: immunoSEQ multiplex PCR; the TCRdb copy retains only in-frame clones and omits some. The sample has under 45,000 clones, and its top ten clones hold 6% to 8.5%. The sample comprised blood buffy coat. These receptor sequences come from a woman aged 18 to 75 with a cervical HPV16 infection that either progressed to CIN3+ or cleared (not recorded which).

About this clone: With the read ending 3 residues before the CDR3 end, the germline J gene is used to fill in that end. The chain couples TRBV11-2 to TRBJ1-4, with TRBD1 matching over 9 bases. Germline CDR1 and CDR2: SGHAT and FQNNGV. The CDR3 contains 15 residues. CDR3 residues: CASSLDRTGGEKLFF. The DNA read from the CDR3 is TGTGCCAGCAGCTTAGATAGAACAGGGGGCGAGAAA.

As concerns this clone: The CDR3 end is not reached by the read, which stops 3 residues before it; the germline J gene fills it in. The rearrangement uses TRBV30 and TRBJ1-2; D ambiguous. The CDR3 loop spans 12 amino acids. The germline V gene encodes CDR1 GTSNPN and CDR2 SVGIG (reference sequence). Partial CDR3 DNA: TGTGCCTGGGCTCCTAGCACCTACGAC. This encodes CAWAPSTYD. The complete CDR3 protein is CAWAPSTYDYTF. The whole variable domain, filled in from reference TRBV30 and TRBJ1-2, reads SQTIHQWPATLVQPVGSPLSLECTVEGTSNPNLYWYRQAAGRGLQLLFYSVGIGQISSEVPQNLSASRPQDRQFILSSKKLLLSDSGFYLCAWAPSTYDYTFGSGTRLTVV.

A remark on this clone: The read comes to an end 3 residues before the CDR3 does, leaving the germline J gene to fill in the end. The chain recombines TRBV2 with TRBJ2-7; 9 bases match TRBD1. The CDR3 has 14 residues. Germline lookup yields CDR1 SNHLY and CDR2 FYNNEI. V gave up 6 bases and J gave up 1 base; unmatched junction bases: 4. This chain's CDR3 is CASRDRGGSYEQYF. CDR3 bases read: TGTGCCAGCAGGGACAGGGGCGGTTCCTACGAG.

The CDR3 bases that were read are TGTGCCAGCAGCTCCACTGGGCCCTACAATGAG. Encoded protein: CASSSTGPYNE. The whole CDR3 reads CASSSTGPYNEQFF. The J gene is TRBJ2-1, the V gene TRBV7-6; D remains ambiguous. Sequencing ends 3 residues short of the CDR3 end; the germline J gene provides the rest. CDR1 is SGHVS and CDR2 is FNYEAQ in the germline V gene. With 4 bases removed from V and 2 bases from J, the gap between germline ends came to 9 bases. This CDR3 comprises 14 residues.

Of note for this clone: The read halts 3 residues ahead of the CDR3 end, with the missing end drawn from the germline J gene. The gene calls are TRBV5-1 and TRBJ1-1; TRBD1 matches 7 bases. Germline V gene lookup returns CDR1 SGHRS and CDR2 YFSETQ. The CDR3 totals 13 residues. CDR3 DNA (partial): TGCGCCAGCAGCTCCGAGGGCAGGGGGGAT. It translates to CASSSEGRGD. The whole CDR3 protein reads CASSSEGRGDAFF.

Notes on this clone: The missing CDR3 end, 3 residues past where the read stops, is filled in from the germline J gene. The gene calls are TRBV7-2 and TRBJ2-7; TRBD2 might be the D (6 bases). The germline V gene has CDR1 SGHTA and CDR2 FQGNSA. Trimming left V 8 bases short and J 4 bases short, with 15 bases between. CDR3 size: 13 residues. The CDR3: CASAQSGDYEQYF. The CDR3 DNA, read in part, is TGTGCCAGCGCCCAATCGGGGGATTACGAG. The full variable domain, in which reference TRBV7-2 and TRBJ2-7 provide the parts outside the CDR3, is GAGVSQSPSNKVTEKGKDVELRCDPISGHTALYWYRQSLGQGLEFLIYFQGNSAPDKSGLPSDRFSAERTGGSVSTLTIQRTQQEDSAVYLCASAQSGDYEQYFGPGTRLTVT.

With regard to this clone: Read sequence stops 3 residues before the CDR3 end, and the germline J gene provides the missing end. The rearrangement joins TRBV20-1 to TRBJ1-1, with 8 bases that match TRBD1. The junction had 11 bases not matched to a gene; V was cut back by 5 bases and J by 0 bases. This CDR3 contains 16 residues. CDR1 is DFQATT and CDR2 is SNEGSKA in the germline V gene (reference sequence). The CDR3 sequence: CSAHDRDRSMNTEAFF. Incomplete CDR3 DNA: TGCAGTGCTCACGACCGGGACAGGTCCATGAACACTGAA.

About this clone: The read is 3 residues too short to cover the CDR3 end, so that end is filled in from the germline J gene. This chain uses TRBV28 with TRBJ2-7; D is possibly TRBD1 or TRBD2 (5 bases each). Germline lookup yields CDR1 MDHEN and CDR2 SYDVKM. CDR3 length: 15 residues. The V gene lost 6 bases and the J gene lost 4 bases, with 19 bases spanning the gap. CDR3 amino acids: CASRTVGRGAYEQYF. The covered CDR3 bases are TGTGCCAGCAGAACCGTAGGCCGAGGGGCTTACGAG.

Concerning this clone itself: The CDR3 end lies 3 residues beyond the end of the read and is filled in from the germline J gene. Other nucleotide sequences in the sample specify the same CDR3. The gene calls are TRBV20-1 and TRBJ2-7; 11 bases align to TRBD2. Trimming at V came to 0 bases and at J to 5 bases, leaving 3 bases not matched to a gene. The CDR3 is 14 amino acids. The germline CDR1 and CDR2 sequences are DFQATT and SNEGSKA (reference sequence). CDR3 DNA (partial): TGCAGTGCTAGAGACTTAGCGGGAGGGGACGAG. Translation: CSARDLAGGDE. The CDR3, in full, reads CSARDLAGGDEQYF.

With respect to this clone: The read stops 3 residues short of the end of the CDR3; the missing end is completed from the germline J gene. The chain is built from TRBV19 and TRBJ1-4, with TRBD1 identical over 7 bases. The germline V gene has CDR1 LNHDA and CDR2 SQIVND (reference sequence). This CDR3 region has 12 residues. The ends lost 9 bases at V and 6 bases at J; junction bases unmatched: 4. The CDR3 here is CASARGDEKLFF. CDR3 bases read: TGTGCCAGCGCCAGGGGGGATGAAAAA.

In the case of this clone: The read terminates 3 residues ahead of where the CDR3 ends, so the germline J gene completes it. This chain joins TRBV19 and TRBJ2-1; 13 positions agree with TRBD2. This CDR3 spans 15 amino acids. Germline CDR1 is LNHDA and CDR2 is SQIVND (reference sequence). Trimming removed 6 bases from V and 6 bases from J; junction bases left unmatched: 5. CDR3 DNA, as far as it was read: TGTGCCAGTAGCCACACTAGCGGGGGGGCCAATGAG. Translated: CASSHTSGGANE. In full, the CDR3 reads CASSHTSGGANEQFF.

With respect to this clone: The CDR3 goes on 3 residues after the read ends, and that part is filled in from the germline J gene. J is TRBJ2-3 and V is TRBV29-1, with 7 bases that match TRBD2. Germline loops: CDR1 SQVTM, CDR2 ANQGSEA. With 4 bases clipped from V and 2 bases from J, the junction kept 6 bases outside the gene matches. The CDR3 totals 14 residues. Here the CDR3 reads CSVAWRGNTDTQYF. The covered CDR3 bases are TGCAGCGTTGCTTGGCGGGGGAACACAGATACG.